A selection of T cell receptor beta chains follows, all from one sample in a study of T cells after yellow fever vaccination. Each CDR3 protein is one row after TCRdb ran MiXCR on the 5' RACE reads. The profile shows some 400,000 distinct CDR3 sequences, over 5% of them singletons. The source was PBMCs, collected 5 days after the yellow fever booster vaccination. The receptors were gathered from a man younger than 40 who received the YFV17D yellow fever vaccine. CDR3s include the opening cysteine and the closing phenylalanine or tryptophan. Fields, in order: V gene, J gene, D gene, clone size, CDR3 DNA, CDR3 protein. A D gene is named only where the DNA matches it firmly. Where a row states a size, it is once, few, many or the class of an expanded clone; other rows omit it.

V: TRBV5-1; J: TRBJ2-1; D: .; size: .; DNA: TGCGCCAGCAGCTTTGGAAGTCAAGTGAAGAATGAGCAGTTCTTC; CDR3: CASSFGSQVKNEQFF
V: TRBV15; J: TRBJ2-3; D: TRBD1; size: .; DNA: TGTGCCACCAGCATTGGGACAGGTTGGTGGGGCACAGATACGCAGTATTTT; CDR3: CATSIGTGWWGTDTQYF
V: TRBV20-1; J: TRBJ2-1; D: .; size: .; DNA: TGCAGTGCTGATACTCGGGACTTCTTCTATGAGCAGTTCTTC; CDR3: CSADTRDFFYEQFF
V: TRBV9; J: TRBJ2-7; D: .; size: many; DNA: TGTGCCAGCAGCGTAGAGGGGTACTCCTACGAGCAGTACTTC; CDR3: CASSVEGYSYEQYF
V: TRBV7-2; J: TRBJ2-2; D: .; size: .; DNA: TGTGCCAGCAGCTTAGACGGCAGGCTCACCGGGGAGCTGTTTTTT; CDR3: CASSLDGRLTGELFF
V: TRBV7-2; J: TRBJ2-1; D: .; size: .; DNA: TGTGCCAGCAGTCCCGGGACAACCTCCTACAATGAGCAGTTCTTC; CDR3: CASSPGTTSYNEQFF
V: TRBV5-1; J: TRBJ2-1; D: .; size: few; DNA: TGCGCCAGCAGCCCTCCCACTAGAAATCACAATGAGCAGTTCTTC; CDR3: CASSPPTRNHNEQFF
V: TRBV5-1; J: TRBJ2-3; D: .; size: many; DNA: TGCGCCAGCAGCTCCGTGGGCACAGATACGCAGTATTTT; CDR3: CASSSVGTDTQYF
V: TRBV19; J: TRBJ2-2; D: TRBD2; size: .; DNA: TGTGCCACCACTAGCGGGAGTTACACCGGGGAGCTGTTTTTT; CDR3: CATTSGSYTGELFF
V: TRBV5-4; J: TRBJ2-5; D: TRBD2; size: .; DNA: TGTGCCAGCAGCCTCCCCGGGACTACCGCTGCGGAGACCCAGTACTTC; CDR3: CASSLPGTTAAETQYF